This TCR beta chain was sequenced in a study of blood T cell repertoires in COVID-19. Overall study context: The United States, Italy and Spain were the sources of the acute and convalescent COVID-19 samples. PBMCs, B-cell-depleted T cells, or T cells provided the cDNA or gDNA that made up the material.

Per the study methods: Amplifying reference gene primers gave estimates of nucleated cell counts. Clones were sequenced by immunoSEQ multiplex PCR, and TCRdb holds only the in-frame ones, with some missing. V, J and clone size are taken as reported in that table, and D and trimming were inferred from the DNA itself. In the table there are some 100,000 clones, more than 85% of which are singletons. What was sequenced was peripheral blood. The source is a man between 60 and 75 years old with acute or convalescent COVID-19.

CDR3 in amino acids: CDCGSVERERTDTQYF. The DNA for the CDR3 is TGTGATTGTGGCAGTGTGGAGCGGGAGCGGACAGATACGCAGTATTTT. The V gene is TRBV21-1, the J gene TRBJ2-3; TRBD2, the D gene given by the table, was not confirmed from the DNA. TRBV21-1 is flagged as a pseudogene. CDR3 length: 16 amino acids.